This T cell receptor (beta chain) emerged from a study of cytomegalovirus exposure and HLA in healthy donors. With 60 Vbeta and 13 Jbeta primers, the PCR was carried out. Method: immunoSEQ multiplex PCR; TCRdb's copy keeps in-frame clones and lacks some. The sample yields more than 150,000 clones, 75% to 85% seen once. The CDR3 is 16 residues long. Study-wide points: Among TCR beta chains of equal frequency, HLA-associated ones were more clonally expanded in a later analysis. Presence/absence comparisons presumed near-even sequencing depth among donors. The sole available immune exposure information was CMV serostatus. TCR beta V- and J-gene trimming was later associated with a missense DCLRE1C variant.

Of note for this clone: The antigen is undetermined.

V usage is TRBV21-1 and J usage is TRBJ1-2. TRBV21-1 counts as a pseudogene. The source material was PBMCs. This clonotype was sampled from a man aged 18-30 years in good health and CMV-seronegative. The CDR3 reads CASSKGRRSPLSGYTF. As DNA, the CDR3 is TGTGCCAGCAGCAAAGGGAGGCGCAGTCCTTTGAGTGGCTACACCTTC.